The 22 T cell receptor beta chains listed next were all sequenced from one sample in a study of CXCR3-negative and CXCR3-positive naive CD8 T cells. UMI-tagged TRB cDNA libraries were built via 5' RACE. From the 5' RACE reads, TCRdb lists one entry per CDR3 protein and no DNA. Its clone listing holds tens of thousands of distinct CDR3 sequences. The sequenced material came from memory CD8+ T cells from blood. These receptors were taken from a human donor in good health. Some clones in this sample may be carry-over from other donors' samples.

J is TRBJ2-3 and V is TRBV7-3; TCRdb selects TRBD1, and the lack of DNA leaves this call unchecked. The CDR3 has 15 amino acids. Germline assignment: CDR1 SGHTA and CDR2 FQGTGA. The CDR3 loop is CASSLGGSATDTQYF. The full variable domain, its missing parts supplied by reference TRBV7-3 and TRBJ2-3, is GAGVSQTPSNKVTEKGKYVELRCDPISGHTALYWYRQSLGQGPEFLIYFQGTGAADDSGLPNDRFFAVRPEGSVSTLKIQRTERGDSAVYLCASSLGGSATDTQYFGPGTRLTVL.

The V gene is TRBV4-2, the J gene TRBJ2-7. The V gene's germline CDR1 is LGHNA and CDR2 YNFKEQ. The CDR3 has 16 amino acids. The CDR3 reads CASSNYVVHEAYEQYF.

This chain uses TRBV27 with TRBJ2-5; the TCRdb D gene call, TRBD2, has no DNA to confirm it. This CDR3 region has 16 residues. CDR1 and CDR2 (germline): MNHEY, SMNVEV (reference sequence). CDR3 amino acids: CASSLTSGGPPETQYF.

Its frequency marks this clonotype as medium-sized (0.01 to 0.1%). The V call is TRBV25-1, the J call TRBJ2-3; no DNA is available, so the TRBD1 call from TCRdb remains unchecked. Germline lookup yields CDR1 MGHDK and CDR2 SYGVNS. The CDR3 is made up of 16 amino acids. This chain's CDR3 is CASYTTGTDHTDTQYF.

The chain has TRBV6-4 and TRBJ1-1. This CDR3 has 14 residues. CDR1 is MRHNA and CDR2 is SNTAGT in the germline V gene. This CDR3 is CASSDSNGNTEAFF.

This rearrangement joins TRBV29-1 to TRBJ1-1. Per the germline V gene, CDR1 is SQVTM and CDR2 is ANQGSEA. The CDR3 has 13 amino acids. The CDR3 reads CSVLLGENTEAFF.

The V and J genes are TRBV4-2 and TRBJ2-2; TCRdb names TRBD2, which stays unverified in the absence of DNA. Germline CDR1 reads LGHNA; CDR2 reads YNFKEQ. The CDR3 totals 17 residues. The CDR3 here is CASSPGLAGAGTGELFF.

CDR3 in amino acids: CANTHRDRSTDTQYF. The V and J genes are TRBV2 and TRBJ2-3; TCRdb returns TRBD1, unconfirmable since there is no DNA. The germline V gene encodes CDR1 SNHLY and CDR2 FYNNEI. The CDR3 runs 15 residues.

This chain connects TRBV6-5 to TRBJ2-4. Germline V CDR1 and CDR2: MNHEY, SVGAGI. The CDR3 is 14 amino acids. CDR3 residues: CASSPDLAKNIQYF.

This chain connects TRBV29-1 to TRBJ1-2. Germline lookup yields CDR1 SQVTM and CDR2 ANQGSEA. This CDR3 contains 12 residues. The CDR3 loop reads CSVVGEDYGYTF.

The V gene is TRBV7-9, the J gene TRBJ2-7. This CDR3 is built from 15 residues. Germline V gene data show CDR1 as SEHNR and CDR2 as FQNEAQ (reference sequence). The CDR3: CASSPTDGNSYEQYF.

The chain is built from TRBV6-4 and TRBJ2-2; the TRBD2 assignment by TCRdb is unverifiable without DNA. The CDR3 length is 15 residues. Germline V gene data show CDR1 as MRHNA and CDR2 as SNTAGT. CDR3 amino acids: CASSDSLAATGELFF.

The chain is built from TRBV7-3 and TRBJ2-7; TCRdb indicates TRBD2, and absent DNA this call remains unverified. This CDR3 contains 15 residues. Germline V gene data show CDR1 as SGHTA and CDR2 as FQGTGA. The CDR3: CASSLLAGESYEQYF.

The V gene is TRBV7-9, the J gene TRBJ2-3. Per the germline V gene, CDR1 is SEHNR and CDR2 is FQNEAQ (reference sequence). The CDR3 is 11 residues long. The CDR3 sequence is CASSFTDTQYF.

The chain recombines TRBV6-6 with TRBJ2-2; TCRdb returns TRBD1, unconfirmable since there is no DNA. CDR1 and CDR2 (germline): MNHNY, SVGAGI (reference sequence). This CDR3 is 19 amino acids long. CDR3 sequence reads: CASSYGARWQVQGTGELFF.

The CDR3 reads CASSQDLASGYNEQFF. The J gene is TRBJ2-1, the V gene TRBV4-2. CDR1 LGHNA and CDR2 YNFKEQ come from the germline V gene. CDR3 length: 16 residues.

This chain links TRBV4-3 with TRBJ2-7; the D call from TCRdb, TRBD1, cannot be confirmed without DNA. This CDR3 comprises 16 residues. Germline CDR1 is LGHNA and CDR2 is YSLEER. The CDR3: CASSQDLTGIAYEQYF.

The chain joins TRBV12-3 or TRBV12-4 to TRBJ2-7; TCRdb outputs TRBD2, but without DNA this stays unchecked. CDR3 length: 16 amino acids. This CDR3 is CASSSGLAGTNYEQYF.

The CDR3 sequence is CASSLGDYISGELFF. This chain uses TRBV5-1 with TRBJ2-2; TCRdb selects TRBD2, and the lack of DNA leaves this call unchecked. Germline assignment: CDR1 SGHRS and CDR2 YFSETQ. The CDR3 extends over 15 amino acids.

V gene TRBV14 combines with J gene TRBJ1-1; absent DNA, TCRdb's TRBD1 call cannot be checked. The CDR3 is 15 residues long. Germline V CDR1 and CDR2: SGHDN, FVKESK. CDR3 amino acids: CASRGRDRVGTEAFF.

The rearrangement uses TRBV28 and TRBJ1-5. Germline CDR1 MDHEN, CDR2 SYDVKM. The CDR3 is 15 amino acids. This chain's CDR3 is CASSLSSGDTQPQHF.

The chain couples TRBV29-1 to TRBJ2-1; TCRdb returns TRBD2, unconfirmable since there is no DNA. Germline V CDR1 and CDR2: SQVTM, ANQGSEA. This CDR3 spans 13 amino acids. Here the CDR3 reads CSVEWRERNEQFF.